The 24 T cell receptor beta chains in this list originate from one sample, sequenced in a study of blood T cell repertoires in COVID-19. The repertoire was sequenced with immunoSEQ multiplex PCR; TCRdb's copy has only in-frame clones and lacks some. The sample shows some 150,000 clones, about 87% of them seen only once. What was sequenced was peripheral blood. These receptors all stem from a man between 45 and 60 years old with active COVID-19.

The chain couples TRBV3-1 (or the pseudogene TRBV3-2) to TRBJ1-4, with 9 bases aligning to TRBD1. The germline V gene encodes CDR1 LGHDT and CDR2 YNNKEL (reference sequence). This CDR3 spans 16 amino acids. J gave up 7 bases and V 3 bases, and 9 bases lay outside the gene matches. In DNA form, the CDR3 reads TGTGCCAGCAGCCATCAAGGACAGGGGTCGGGTGAAAAACTGTTTTTT. The encoded protein is CASSHQGQGSGEKLFF.

The chain has TRBV19 and TRBJ1-5; the D gene is possibly TRBD1 (5 bases). V lost 4 bases to trimming and J lost 0 bases, with 10 bases between them. The CDR3 sequence is 15 residues long. Germline V gene sequence: CDR1 LNHDA, CDR2 SQIVND (reference sequence). The CDR3 DNA is TGTGCCAGTAGTAGGGGGGACGTTAGCAATCAGCCCCAGCATTTT. It translates to CASSRGDVSNQPQHF.

V and J are TRBV18 and TRBJ2-3; 8 nucleotides line up with TRBD1. After removal of 2 bases from V and 3 bases from J, the junction contained 7 bases not matched to a gene. CDR1 KGHSH and CDR2 LQKENI come from the germline V gene. The CDR3 has 16 amino acids. CDR3 sequence reads: CASSPTQGARTDTQYF. The CDR3 nucleotides read TGTGCCAGCTCACCAACTCAGGGGGCCAGGACAGATACGCAGTATTTT.

The rearrangement joins TRBV5-6 to TRBJ2-1; 9 nucleotides line up with TRBD2. CDR1 and CDR2 (germline): SGHDT, YYEEEE. Trimming took 4 bases from V and 7 from J; bases not matched to a gene: 9. The CDR3 extends over 15 amino acids. In DNA, the CDR3 is TGTGCCAGCAGCATTAGCGGGGGACCCAAGAATGAGCAGTTCTTC. Residues: CASSISGGPKNEQFF.

The V and J genes are TRBV6-5 and TRBJ1-2, with D possibly TRBD1 on 6 matching bases. Trimming took off 6 bases at V and 5 bases at J, with 16 bases between the two ends. Germline lookup yields CDR1 MNHEY and CDR2 SVGAGI. The CDR3 is made up of 14 amino acids. The CDR3: CASRSGGAGYGYTF. In nucleotides, the CDR3 is TGTGCCAGCAGGAGTGGGGGGGCGGGATATGGCTACACCTTC.

This chain uses TRBV11-3 with TRBJ2-1, with D perhaps matching TRBD1 (6 bases). The V and J ends lost 2 bases and 7 bases respectively, with 18 bases between them. Looked up from germline, CDR1 is SGHNT and CDR2 is YENEEA. The CDR3 is 16 amino acids. The CDR3 DNA sequence: TGTGCCAGCAGCTTATCGATAGGGGGATGGGGGAATGAGCAGTTCTTC. Its protein is CASSLSIGGWGNEQFF.

The V and J genes are TRBV5-1 and TRBJ1-3, with 10 positions matching TRBD1. Unmatched junction bases numbered 6, after V lost 4 bases and J lost 5 bases. The V gene's germline CDR1 is SGHRS and CDR2 YFSETQ. This CDR3 has 15 residues. The CDR3 sequence: CASSPGTGERNTIYF. Written as DNA, the CDR3 is TGCGCCAGCAGCCCCGGGACAGGGGAAAGAAACACCATATATTTT.

This chain uses TRBV6-6 with TRBJ2-7, with D unclear. V was clipped by 2 bases and J by 6 bases, with 8 bases between them. The germline CDR1 and CDR2 sequences are MNHNY and SVGAGI (reference sequence). The CDR3 covers 12 residues. DNA of the CDR3: TGTGCCAGCAGTTACATCCGGAGCGAGCAGTACTTC. Translating gives CASSYIRSEQYF.

The rearrangement links TRBV5-4 to TRBJ2-7; 7 nucleotides line up with TRBD2. The V gene's germline CDR1 is SGHNT and CDR2 YYREEE (reference sequence). The CDR3 sequence is 16 residues long. After removal of 4 bases from V and 6 bases from J, the junction contained 16 bases not matched to a gene. The CDR3 bases are TGTGCCAGCAGCGTCCCGGGACCTCCGGGGGGAGCCGAGCAGTACTTC. This codes for CASSVPGPPGGAEQYF.

This rearrangement joins TRBV9 to TRBJ2-6, with D possibly matching TRBD2 (5 bases). V was pared by 0 bases and J by 0 bases, with 13 bases between. The CDR3 runs 18 residues. Looked up from germline, CDR1 is SGDLS and CDR2 is YYNGEE. The DNA for the CDR3 is TGTGCCAGCAGCGTAGCTCCCTTAGGGAGCTCTGGGGCCAACGTCCTGACTTTC. Translated: CASSVAPLGSSGANVLTF.

The rearrangement links TRBV6-5 to TRBJ1-5, with TRBD1 identical over 8 bases. V was clipped by 7 bases and J by 9 bases; unmatched bases: 11. Germline-derived CDR1 and CDR2 are MNHEY and SVGAGI. CDR3 length: 14 residues. The CDR3 DNA is TGTGCCAGCATCCTAGATCTACAGGGGGGGCCCCAGCATTTT. It yields the protein CASILDLQGGPQHF.

The chain carries TRBV3-1 (or the pseudogene TRBV3-2) and TRBJ2-2, with TRBD1 as a possible D gene (5 bases). Trimming stripped 5 bases from V and 6 bases from J, with 10 bases between. The CDR3 contains 13 residues. Germline assignment: CDR1 LGHDT and CDR2 YNNKEL (reference sequence). The CDR3 sequence is CASSFQGAGELFF. As DNA, the CDR3 is TGTGCCAGCAGCTTCCAAGGGGCCGGGGAGCTGTTTTTT.

A word on this clone: In the same sample, other DNA sequences code for this CDR3. This chain connects TRBV14 to TRBJ2-6; D remains ambiguous. V was pared by 4 bases and J by 0 bases, with 4 bases between. This CDR3 contains 14 residues. Germline lookup yields CDR1 SGHDN and CDR2 FVKESK. CDR3 residues: CASSPFSGANVLTF. CDR3 sequence (DNA): TGTGCCAGCAGCCCGTTCTCTGGGGCCAACGTCCTGACTTTC.

The chain combines TRBV7-2 with TRBJ1-4; maybe TRBD1 (5 bases). Trimming left V 5 bases short and J 3 bases short, with 13 bases between. Germline V lookup: CDR1 SGHTA, CDR2 FQGNSA. The CDR3 runs 15 residues. CDR3 sequence reads: CASSATGGANEKLFF. CDR3 sequence (DNA): TGTGCCAGCAGCGCCACCGGGGGGGCTAATGAAAAACTGTTTTTT.

V gene TRBV2 combines with J gene TRBJ1-4, with 7 bases aligning to TRBD1. J was trimmed by 0 bases and V by 4 bases; bases with no gene match: 5. This CDR3 has 16 residues. Germline V gene sequence: CDR1 SNHLY, CDR2 FYNNEI. The CDR3 coding sequence is TGTGCCAGCAGTGTAGGACAGGTTGCAACTAATGAAAAACTGTTTTTT. Its protein product is CASSVGQVATNEKLFF.

The CDR3 nucleotides are TGTGCCAGCTCACCACGGAGCGGGGTTCAGCAGCCCCAGCATTTT. This encodes CASSPRSGVQQPQHF. The chain links TRBV18 to TRBJ1-5, with no clear D. This CDR3 contains 15 residues. Germline V gene data show CDR1 as KGHSH and CDR2 as LQKENI. The V and J ends lost 1 base and 7 bases respectively, with 14 bases between them.

This clone has a handful of counts. The J gene is TRBJ2-7, the V gene TRBV5-4, with no clear D. Germline V CDR1 and CDR2: SGHNT, YYREEE (reference sequence). V dropped 0 bases and J dropped 0 bases, with 10 bases sitting between them. The CDR3 runs 15 residues. CDR3 in DNA: TGTGCCAGCAGCTTGGGCGGCGTAAGCTCCTACGAGCAGTACTTC. As protein: CASSLGGVSSYEQYF.

The chain has TRBV11-2 and TRBJ2-3; 8 bases are a match to TRBD2. The CDR3 totals 15 residues. V lost 3 bases, J lost 4 bases, and 6 bases stayed unmatched. CDR1 is SGHAT and CDR2 is FQNNGV in the germline V gene. CDR3 in amino acids: CASSFRTSTADTQYF. The DNA for the CDR3 is TGTGCCAGCAGCTTTCGGACTAGCACTGCAGATACGCAGTATTTT. The entire variable domain, with the rest obtained from reference TRBV11-2 and TRBJ2-3, is as follows: EAGVAQSPRYKIIEKRQSVAFWCNPISGHATLYWYQQILGQGPKLLIQFQNNGVVDDSQLPKDRFSAERLKGVDSTLKIQPAKLEDSAVYLCASSFRTSTADTQYFGPGTRLTVL.

V and J are TRBV5-1 and TRBJ1-2, with D tentatively TRBD1 (5 bases). The CDR3 is 13 residues long. Per the germline V gene, CDR1 is SGHRS and CDR2 is YFSETQ. V was clipped by 0 bases and J by 8 bases, with 11 bases between them. DNA of the CDR3: TGCGCCAGCAGCTTGGCCCCAGGGTACGGCTACACCTTC. It translates to CASSLAPGYGYTF.

The gene calls are TRBV5-1 and TRBJ1-3; no firm D call. Germline CDR1 and CDR2: SGHRS and YFSETQ. The CDR3 length is 16 residues. V lost 4 bases and J lost 0, with 14 bases in between. The CDR3 is CASSPNQVFSGNTIYF. The CDR3 region has the DNA TGCGCCAGCAGCCCCAACCAGGTTTTCTCTGGAAACACCATATATTTT.

The gene calls are TRBV5-1 and TRBJ1-1; 8 positions match TRBD1. CDR1 and CDR2 from the germline V gene are SGHRS and YFSETQ. Germline trimming cut 4 bases from V and 1 base from J; bases unmatched to any gene: 6. This CDR3 comprises 15 residues. The CDR3 coding sequence is TGCGCCAGCAGCGCCTTGACAGGGGAGAACACTGAAGCTTTCTTT. It codes for CASSALTGENTEAFF. Using reference TRBV5-1 and TRBJ1-1 for the parts outside the CDR3, the full variable domain is KAGVTQTPRYLIKTRGQQVTLSCSPISGHRSVSWYQQTPGQGLQFLFEYFSETQRNKGNFPGRFSGRQFSNSRSEMNVSTLELGDSALYLCASSALTGENTEAFFGQGTRLTVV.

This sequence joins TRBV5-4 and TRBJ1-5, with 9 bases matching TRBD1. Per germline, CDR1 SGHNT and CDR2 YYREEE (reference sequence). This CDR3 has 17 amino acids. Trimming cost V 4 bases and J 2 bases; bases outside gene matches: 10. The CDR3 spells CASSERTGELCNQPQHF. In nucleotides, the CDR3 is TGTGCCAGCAGCGAAAGGACAGGGGAGCTTTGCAATCAGCCCCAGCATTTT.

The chain links TRBV9 to TRBJ2-5; TRBD2 aligns across 12 bases. Losses at the gene ends were 4 bases for V and 5 bases for J; bases not matched to a gene: 3. CDR3 size: 14 residues. CDR1 is SGDLS and CDR2 is YYNGEE in the germline V gene. The CDR3 loop is CASSRGLAGETQYF. The CDR3 DNA reads as TGTGCCAGCAGCAGAGGACTAGCGGGGGAGACCCAGTACTTC.

The chain employs TRBV10-3 and TRBJ2-3; D call uncertain. The CDR3 is 13 residues long. The V and J ends lost 0 bases and 5 bases respectively, with 6 bases between them. Germline values: CDR1 ENHRY, CDR2 SYGVKD. The CDR3 protein is CAISESRVDTQYF. In DNA form, the CDR3 reads TGTGCCATCAGTGAGTCGAGAGTAGATACGCAGTATTTT.